This passage covers 27 T cell receptor beta chains from one sample sequenced in a study of T cells in Graves' hyperthyroidism and ophthalmopathy. Amplified regions were TCR beta CDR3 sequences from RNA transcripts. First-round RT-PCR targeting the TCR CDR3 was performed with the HTBI primer set. MiXCR was run by TCRdb on the multiplex PCR reads, yielding one entry per CDR3 protein. The sample records 600,000 to 750,000 distinct CDR3 sequences, 15% to 20% being singletons. Material for sequencing was blood. Receptor source: a man in his fifties or sixties with Graves' hyperthyroidism.

This chain connects TRBV19 to TRBJ2-1; 7 nucleotides agree with TRBD1. The CDR3 sequence is 14 residues long. Germline V CDR1 and CDR2: LNHDA, SQIVND (reference sequence). The trim removed 7 bases at V and 8 bases at J, leaving 11 bases unmatched. The CDR3 protein is CASTIGGNMDEQFF. The CDR3 coding sequence is TGTGCCAGTACAATAGGGGGCAACATGGATGAGCAGTTCTTC.

This clonotype was seen ten or more times. The V call is TRBV7-2, the J call TRBJ2-7, with 13 bases matching TRBD2. This CDR3 spans 16 amino acids. Per the germline V gene, CDR1 is SGHTA and CDR2 is FQGNSA. V trimming: 6 bases; J trimming: 3 bases; junction bases outside the gene matches: 8. CDR3 loop: CASRSLTSGRFYEQYF. Written as DNA, the CDR3 is TGTGCCAGCAGATCTCTGACTAGCGGGAGGTTCTACGAGCAGTACTTC.

CDR3 nucleotides: TGTGCCAGCAGCCCGAGCGGGACAGCTGGAAACACCATATATTTT. Amino acids: CASSPSGTAGNTIYF. The chain recombines TRBV9 with TRBJ1-3, with 7 bases that match TRBD1. Germline assignment: CDR1 SGDLS and CDR2 YYNGEE. The V segment lost 4 bases and the J segment 2 bases; nucleotides outside the gene matches: 6. The CDR3 is 15 residues long.

The chain has TRBV9 and TRBJ1-3; no definite D call. This CDR3 is built from 15 residues. Germline CDR1 reads SGDLS; CDR2 reads YYNGEE. V was trimmed by 0 bases and J by 1 base, leaving 8 bases between them. This CDR3 reads CASSVVAGSGNTIYF. Here the CDR3 DNA reads TGTGCCAGCAGCGTAGTCGCGGGGTCTGGAAACACCATATATTTT.

This clonotype was counted many times. The chain recombines TRBV7-9 with TRBJ2-3; D may be TRBD1 or TRBD2 (5 bases each). The V gene's germline CDR1 is SEHNR and CDR2 FQNEAQ (reference sequence). V was trimmed by 1 base and J by 5 bases, leaving 7 bases between them. This CDR3 is built from 13 residues. CDR3 loop: CASSLVGGDTQYF. The CDR3 nucleotides read TGTGCCAGCAGCTTAGTTGGGGGAGATACGCAGTATTTT.

In this sample, this clonotype turned up many times. The chain joins TRBV6-1 to TRBJ2-7, with a tentative D call TRBD1 (5 bases). CDR1 and CDR2 (germline): MNHNS, SASEGT. The ends were cut back, 3 bases at V and 4 bases at J, with 10 bases in the middle. This CDR3 region has 13 residues. The CDR3 reads CASSDPTEYEQYF. The CDR3 DNA reads TGTGCCAGCAGTGACCCGACAGAATACGAGCAGTACTTC.

This clonotype has just a few counts. The chain has TRBV13 and TRBJ2-7, with 7 positions matching TRBD1. The V gene's germline CDR1 is PRHDT and CDR2 FYEKMQ (reference sequence). Trimming cost V 3 bases and J 4 bases; bases outside gene matches: 6. CDR3 length: 14 residues. CDR3 residues: CASSFWDRNYEQYF. The CDR3 bases are TGTGCCAGCAGCTTTTGGGACAGAAATTACGAGCAGTACTTC. Variable domain in full (rest from reference TRBV13 and TRBJ2-7): AAGVIQSPRHLIKEKRETATLKCYPIPRHDTVYWYQQGPGQDPQFLISFYEKMQSDKGSIPDRFSAQQFSDYHSELNMSSLELGDSALYFCASSFWDRNYEQYFGPGTRLTVT.

This clonotype occurred a few times. The chain recombines TRBV6-2 or TRBV6-3 with TRBJ1-2; D possibly corresponds to TRBD1 (6 bases). V lost 4 bases and J lost 2, with 14 bases in between. This CDR3 contains 15 residues. Germline V gives CDR1 MNHEY, CDR2 SVGEGT. The CDR3: CASSSRQGINYGYTF. The CDR3 nucleotides read TGTGCCAGCAGTTCCCGGCAGGGGATAAACTATGGCTACACCTTC.

The rearrangement links TRBV7-9 to TRBJ2-3, with 9 bases fitting TRBD2. The V and J ends lost 5 bases and 2 bases, in that order; junction bases with no gene match: 2. This CDR3 is built from 14 residues. CDR1 and CDR2 from the germline V gene are SEHNR and FQNEAQ (reference sequence). CDR3 coding DNA: TGTGCCAGCAGCCGGACTAGCGCCACAGATACGCAGTATTTT. This gives the protein CASSRTSATDTQYF.

This clonotype was detected only a few times. This rearrangement joins TRBV27 to TRBJ2-2, with D perhaps matching TRBD2 (6 bases). Germline V gene data show CDR1 as MNHEY and CDR2 as SMNVEV (reference sequence). CDR3 length: 15 amino acids. The V and J ends lost 1 base and 6 bases respectively, with 12 bases between them. CDR3 DNA: TGTGCCAGCAGTTTATATCCAGCGGGTGCCGGGGAGCTGTTTTTT. Amino acids: CASSLYPAGAGELFF.

This clonotype was detected ten times or more. This sequence may be a read error, since a much larger clone differs from it by one base. The V gene is TRBV12-3 or TRBV12-4, the J gene TRBJ1-1, with D possibly TRBD1 on 5 matching bases. This CDR3 comprises 13 residues. With 5 bases removed from V and 10 bases from J, the gap between germline ends came to 17 bases. CDR3 in amino acids: CASSVNQGPVAFF. The CDR3 DNA follows: TGTGCCAGCAGTGTTAACCAGGGACCTGTAGCTTTCTTT.

The chain has TRBV24-1 and TRBJ2-5; D is uncertain. This CDR3 contains 17 residues. With 1 base removed from V and 5 bases from J, the gap between germline ends came to 19 bases. Per germline, CDR1 KGHDR and CDR2 SFDVKD. This CDR3 reads CATSDLLRSLEGETQYF. In nucleotides, the CDR3 is TGTGCCACCAGTGATTTATTGAGGTCATTGGAAGGGGAGACCCAGTACTTC.

Ten or more counts support this clonotype. The genes are TRBV7-8 and TRBJ2-1, with D tentatively TRBD1 (5 bases). Trimming left V 1 base short and J 1 base short, with 17 bases between. The CDR3 covers 18 residues. The germline gives CDR1 SGHVS, CDR2 FQNEAQ. In nucleotides, the CDR3 is TGTGCCAGCAGCTTAGTTCAGGGTAGAGTCCCATCCTACAATGAGCAGTTCTTC. Translating it yields CASSLVQGRVPSYNEQFF.

This clonotype was counted at least ten times. J is TRBJ2-5 and V is TRBV6-5, with 12 positions matching TRBD2. V was pared by 0 bases and J by 1 base, with 6 bases of the junction left unmatched. Looked up from germline, CDR1 is MNHEY and CDR2 is SVGAGI. The CDR3 spans 18 residues. CDR3 region: CASSYSILAGGLQETQYF. The CDR3 DNA follows: TGTGCCAGCAGTTACTCGATTCTAGCGGGAGGGCTCCAAGAGACCCAGTACTTC.

This clonotype was seen only a few times. The chain employs TRBV6-1 and TRBJ2-1, with D hard to call. There are 15 residues in the CDR3. Germline V gene sequence: CDR1 MNHNS, CDR2 SASEGT. V shed 2 bases and J shed 9 bases, with 17 bases lying between them. The CDR3 DNA reads as TGTGCCAGCAGTGAAAGTGTGGTCTGGGAAATTGAGCAGTTCTTC. Translation gives CASSESVVWEIEQFF.

The V call is TRBV28, the J call TRBJ1-5; the D is unclear. This CDR3 contains 17 residues. V dropped 3 bases and J dropped 1 base, with 16 bases sitting between them. Germline V gives CDR1 MDHEN, CDR2 SYDVKM. The CDR3 here is CASSFLPAAVSNQPQHF. CDR3 bases: TGTGCCAGCAGTTTTTTACCCGCCGCAGTAAGCAATCAGCCCCAGCATTTT.

This clonotype was seen many times. The V gene is TRBV6-1, the J gene TRBJ1-5; 10 bases fit TRBD1. The CDR3 extends over 18 amino acids. The germline V gene encodes CDR1 MNHNS and CDR2 SASEGT. Trimming removed 7 bases from V and 4 bases from J; junction bases left unmatched: 16. The CDR3, as DNA: TGTGCCAGCATGGGATCCGGGACAGGGGCTTTGAGAAATCAGCCCCAGCATTTT. Translating it yields CASMGSGTGALRNQPQHF.

The CDR3 nucleotides are TGTGCCAGCAATTCAGAGGTGAACACTGAAGCTTTCTTT. Protein: CASNSEVNTEAFF. The J gene is TRBJ1-1, the V gene TRBV2; D is uncertain. V lost 7 bases and J 0 bases, leaving 9 bases between the germline ends. CDR1 and CDR2 (germline): SNHLY, FYNNEI. This CDR3 is 13 amino acids long.

This clonotype was seen many times. The chain is built from TRBV11-2 and TRBJ2-3; 14 nucleotides align to TRBD2. The CDR3 covers 18 residues. The J segment lost 6 bases and the V segment lost 5 bases, leaving 13 bases of the junction unmatched. Germline V CDR1 and CDR2: SGHAT, FQNNGV. The CDR3 DNA follows: TGTGCCAGCAGCGCCCGGCCAGGGACTAGCGGGGGTGACGATACGCAGTATTTT. Translation gives CASSARPGTSGGDDTQYF.

The sample holds a few counts of this clonotype. The V and J genes are TRBV20-1 and TRBJ2-1, with 8 bases lining up with TRBD2. This CDR3 has 16 residues. V shed 5 bases and J 8 bases; nucleotides not matched to a gene: 17. From germline, CDR1 is DFQATT and CDR2 SNEGSKA (reference sequence). This CDR3 is CSAPRAAGGLKYEQFF. The CDR3 DNA follows: TGCAGTGCTCCTCGTGCGGCGGGAGGCCTTAAATATGAGCAGTTCTTC.

This clonotype was detected a few times. The V and J genes are TRBV7-2 and TRBJ1-4; D possibly corresponds to TRBD1 (5 bases). This CDR3 spans 13 amino acids. Germline V CDR1 and CDR2: SGHTA, FQGNSA. The ends were cut back, 5 bases at V and 8 bases at J, with 12 bases in the middle. This CDR3 reads CASSTGHREKLFF. Here the CDR3 DNA reads TGTGCCAGCAGCACGGGCCACAGGGAAAAACTGTTTTTT.

V gene TRBV6-2 or TRBV6-3 combines with J gene TRBJ1-5, with D perhaps TRBD1 (5 bases). Trimming removed 6 bases at V and 5 bases at J, with 11 bases between. Per germline, CDR1 MNHEY and CDR2 SVGEGT. CDR3 size: 13 residues. CDR3 amino acids: CASRRDGDQPQHF. The DNA for the CDR3 is TGTGCCAGCAGAAGGGACGGAGATCAGCCCCAGCATTTT.

This clonotype was counted at least ten times. The genes are TRBV7-2 and TRBJ2-3, with D possibly being TRBD2 (6 bases). Between the trimmed V and J ends, which lost 5 bases and 10 bases, there was a span of 10 bases. The CDR3 contains 11 residues. The V gene's germline CDR1 is SGHTA and CDR2 FQGNSA. CDR3: CASSRRGSQYF. Written as DNA, the CDR3 is TGTGCCAGCAGCCGTCGGGGGTCGCAGTATTTT.

This clonotype was counted many times. The chain joins TRBV12-3 or TRBV12-4 to TRBJ2-3; the D is unclear. V dropped 4 bases and J dropped 5 bases, with 13 bases sitting between them. The CDR3 length is 14 residues. The DNA of the CDR3 is TGTGCCAGCAGTTCCGCAAGCTTAGTAGATACGCAGTATTTT. This gives the protein CASSSASLVDTQYF.

Note on this clonotype: A much larger clone differs by one base, so this may be a read error. The chain combines TRBV24-1 with TRBJ2-1; 10 nucleotides line up with TRBD2. Germline lookup yields CDR1 KGHDR and CDR2 SFDVKD. The CDR3 has 15 amino acids. This CDR3 is CATSDSGLAADEQLF. The CDR3 DNA is TGTGCCACCAGTGACTCTGGACTAGCGGCGGATGAGCAGCTCTTC.

The table lists this clonotype with a few counts. The CDR3 loop is CASSPGGWVVNTEAFF. The CDR3 coding sequence is TGTGCCAGTAGCCCGGGGGGGTGGGTTGTGAACACTGAAGCTTTCTTT. The rearrangement links TRBV19 to TRBJ1-1, with D maybe TRBD1 (5 bases). Germline V gene lookup returns CDR1 LNHDA and CDR2 SQIVND (reference sequence). The CDR3 runs to 16 residues. The germline V and J ends were trimmed by 6 bases and 0 bases, with 17 bases remaining between them.

This clonotype was seen more than once but under ten times. The chain recombines TRBV9 with TRBJ2-1, with 10 bases matching TRBD2. Germline values: CDR1 SGDLS, CDR2 YYNGEE. The CDR3 has 16 residues. V was pared by 4 bases and J by 3 bases, with 7 bases of the junction left unmatched. Here the CDR3 reads CASSSMTSGFYNEQFF. The CDR3 DNA follows: TGTGCCAGCAGCTCCATGACTAGCGGGTTCTACAATGAGCAGTTCTTC.